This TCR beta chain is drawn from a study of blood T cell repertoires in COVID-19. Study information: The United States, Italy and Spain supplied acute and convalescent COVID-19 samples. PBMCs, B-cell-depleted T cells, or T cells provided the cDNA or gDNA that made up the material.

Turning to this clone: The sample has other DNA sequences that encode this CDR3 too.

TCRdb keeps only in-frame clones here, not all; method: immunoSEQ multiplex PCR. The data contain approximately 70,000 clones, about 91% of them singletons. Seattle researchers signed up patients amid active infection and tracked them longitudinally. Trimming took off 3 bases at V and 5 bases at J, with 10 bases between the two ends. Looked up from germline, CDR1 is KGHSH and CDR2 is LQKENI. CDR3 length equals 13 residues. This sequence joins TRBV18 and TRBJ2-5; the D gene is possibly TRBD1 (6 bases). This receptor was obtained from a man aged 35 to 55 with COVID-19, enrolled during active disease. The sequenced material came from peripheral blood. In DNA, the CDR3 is TGTGCCAGCTCACCCCCAGGGGTGGAGACCCAGTACTTC. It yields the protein CASSPPGVETQYF.